A single sample is the source of the 26 T cell receptor beta chains below, sequenced in a study of cytomegalovirus exposure and HLA in healthy donors. Vbeta (60) and Jbeta (13) primers were used in the PCR. The repertoire was sequenced with immunoSEQ multiplex PCR; TCRdb's copy has only in-frame clones and lacks some. The sample table includes over 100,000 clones. Source material: PBMCs. Receptors were obtained from a man younger than 30 in good health and CMV-seronegative.

This chain joins TRBV9 and TRBJ2-5, with D perhaps matching TRBD1 (6 bases). CDR3 length: 13 residues. The germline CDR1 and CDR2 sequences are SGDLS and YYNGEE. V dropped 3 bases and J dropped 7 bases, with 13 bases sitting between them. CDR3 residues: CASSGTERGTQYF. The CDR3 coding sequence is TGTGCCAGCAGCGGGACAGAGCGAGGGACCCAGTACTTC.

The V and J genes are TRBV27 and TRBJ2-4; perhaps TRBD1 as D (5 bases). Trimming pared 5 bases from V and 8 bases from J, leaving 22 bases between. CDR3 length: 16 residues. Germline V gene lookup returns CDR1 MNHEY and CDR2 SMNVEV (reference sequence). The CDR3 DNA reads TGTGCCAGCAGTACCCATCGCCTCGACAGTGGTTACATTCAGTACTTC. It encodes CASSTHRLDSGYIQYF.

V usage is TRBV28 and J usage is TRBJ2-7, with 7 bases aligning to TRBD1. Trimming cost V 6 bases and J 3 bases; bases outside gene matches: 5. This CDR3 has 13 residues. The germline gives CDR1 MDHEN, CDR2 SYDVKM. CDR3 in amino acids: CASREGGVYEQYF. The CDR3, as DNA: TGTGCCAGCAGGGAAGGGGGCGTCTACGAGCAGTACTTC.

This chain joins TRBV5-1 and TRBJ2-7; 10 bases are a match to TRBD1. The CDR3 covers 12 residues. V gave up 5 bases and J gave up 6 bases; unmatched junction bases: 2. Germline CDR1 SGHRS, CDR2 YFSETQ. In DNA, the CDR3 is TGCGCCAGCAGTCGGACAGGGGGCGAGCAGTACTTC. Its translation: CASSRTGGEQYF.

J is TRBJ2-7 and V is TRBV18; D is undetermined. V lost 3 bases and J 2 bases, leaving 11 bases between the germline ends. Looked up from germline, CDR1 is KGHSH and CDR2 is LQKENI. The CDR3 consists of 14 residues. The CDR3 DNA reads as TGTGCCAGCTCACCCCCCCCCGGTGCCTACGAGCAGTACTTC. Amino acids: CASSPPPGAYEQYF.

The J gene is TRBJ1-1, the V gene TRBV5-5; D remains ambiguous. V was clipped by 7 bases and J by 0 bases, with 16 bases between them. The CDR3 is 15 amino acids. Germline assignment: CDR1 SGHKS and CDR2 YYEKEE (reference sequence). The CDR3 sequence: CASERGGVVNTEAFF. For the CDR3, the DNA is TGTGCCAGCGAGCGGGGTGGGGTTGTGAACACTGAAGCTTTCTTT.

The rearrangement uses TRBV6-6 and TRBJ2-7; D is perhaps TRBD2 (6 bases). The CDR3 spans 14 residues. Looked up from germline, CDR1 is MNHNY and CDR2 is SVGAGI (reference sequence). V lost 2 bases and J 7 bases, leaving 15 bases between the germline ends. CDR3: CASSYPGGGVEQYF. The CDR3 DNA is TGTGCCAGCAGTTACCCTGGAGGAGGGGTTGAGCAGTACTTC.

The V call is TRBV28, the J call TRBJ1-1; perhaps TRBD1 as D (6 bases). The V end was cut by 5 bases, the J end by 1 base, with 14 bases between. This CDR3 region has 15 residues. CDR1 and CDR2 (germline): MDHEN, SYDVKM. The chain's CDR3 is CASSPSGVGNTEAFF. The CDR3 bases are TGTGCCAGCAGTCCCTCAGGGGTTGGGAACACTGAAGCTTTCTTT.

The CDR3 region has the DNA TGTGCCAGTAGTATAGTGAGGGACAGTGGCAATCAGCCCCAGCATTTT. Its protein product is CASSIVRDSGNQPQHF. The chain recombines TRBV19 with TRBJ1-5; 7 nucleotides align to TRBD1. The CDR3 has 16 residues. The V gene's germline CDR1 is LNHDA and CDR2 SQIVND (reference sequence). J lost 2 bases, V lost 1 base, and 5 bases had no gene match. The full variable domain, with the rest looked up from reference TRBV19 and TRBJ1-5, is DGGITQSPKYLFRKEGQNVTLSCEQNLNHDAMYWYRQDPGQGLRLIYYSQIVNDFQKGDIAEGYSVSREKKESFPLTVTSAQKNPTAFYLCASSIVRDSGNQPQHFGDGTRLSIL.

The V call is TRBV28, the J call TRBJ1-2; D call uncertain. The germline gives CDR1 MDHEN, CDR2 SYDVKM. This CDR3 is 12 amino acids long. V was pared by 2 bases and J by 6 bases, with 7 bases between. CDR3 protein: CASSLVSDGYTF. The CDR3 nucleotides are TGTGCCAGCAGTTTAGTGTCTGATGGCTACACCTTC.

V usage is TRBV2 and J usage is TRBJ2-7, with D possibly matching TRBD2 (8 bases). V shed 11 bases and J shed 1 base, with 18 bases lying between them. The CDR3 length is 14 residues. Per germline, CDR1 SNHLY and CDR2 FYNNEI. CDR3 coding DNA: TGTGCCGGGAGACAGGGACTAGATTCCTACGAGCAGTACTTC. Its translation: CAGRQGLDSYEQYF.

This chain links TRBV9 with TRBJ2-7; 12 bases map to TRBD2. There are 15 residues in the CDR3. Germline CDR1 reads SGDLS; CDR2 reads YYNGEE. Trimming removed 4 bases from V and 6 bases from J; junction bases left unmatched: 8. For the CDR3, the DNA is TGTGCCAGCAGCCCCCGACTAGCGGGAGCGTTCGAGCAGTACTTC. Translating gives CASSPRLAGAFEQYF.

J is TRBJ2-5 and V is TRBV7-9; a possible D gene is TRBD2 (6 bases). Germline-derived CDR1 and CDR2 are SEHNR and FQNEAQ (reference sequence). The CDR3 is made up of 15 amino acids. V was pared by 5 bases and J by 4 bases, with 17 bases between. DNA for the CDR3: TGTGCCAGCAGCCTCCCGGCGGGGAGAAGAGAGACCCAGTACTTC. Its protein is CASSLPAGRRETQYF.

The chain carries TRBV28 and TRBJ1-2, with 8 bases that match TRBD1. With 6 bases clipped from V and 8 bases from J, the junction kept 14 bases outside the gene matches. Looked up from germline, CDR1 is MDHEN and CDR2 is SYDVKM. This CDR3 region has 15 residues. The CDR3 protein is CASSRPGQGLGGYTF. The CDR3 DNA reads TGTGCCAGCAGCCGACCCGGACAGGGCCTCGGCGGCTACACCTTC.

This chain uses TRBV6-6 with TRBJ2-3; D is perhaps TRBD2 (7 bases). The ends were cut back, 4 bases at V and 2 bases at J, with 13 bases in the middle. Germline V gene sequence: CDR1 MNHNY, CDR2 SVGAGI (reference sequence). This CDR3 has 15 amino acids. The CDR3 is CASSSRGPYTDTQYF. CDR3 DNA sequence: TGTGCCAGCAGTTCGCGGGGGCCCTACACAGATACGCAGTATTTT.

The chain joins TRBV7-3 to TRBJ2-1; no definite D call. The CDR3 has 15 amino acids. Germline CDR1 SGHTA, CDR2 FQGTGA. Trimming removed 1 base from V and 0 bases from J, with 7 bases in between. The CDR3 reads CASSLIPSSYNEQFF. Written as DNA, the CDR3 is TGTGCCAGCAGCTTAATCCCGAGCTCCTACAATGAGCAGTTCTTC. Full variable domain (missing parts from reference TRBV7-3 and TRBJ2-1): GAGVSQTPSNKVTEKGKYVELRCDPISGHTALYWYRQSLGQGPEFLIYFQGTGAADDSGLPNDRFFAVRPEGSVSTLKIQRTERGDSAVYLCASSLIPSSYNEQFFGPGTRLTVL.

The chain joins TRBV6-5 to TRBJ1-2, with a weak D call TRBD1 (6 bases). CDR1 is MNHEY, CDR2 SVGAGI, per germline. CDR3 length: 14 amino acids. Trimming cost V 5 bases and J 2 bases, with 12 bases left between them. The CDR3 DNA reads TGTGCCAGCAGTACCCCAGGGGACAACTATGGCTACACCTTC. Amino acid sequence: CASSTPGDNYGYTF.

The chain uses TRBV7-9 and TRBJ1-1; no reliable D call. Deletions cut 0 bases from V and 6 bases from J, with 14 bases between. Germline-derived CDR1 and CDR2 are SEHNR and FQNEAQ (reference sequence). The length of the CDR3 is 15 residues. The CDR3 coding sequence is TGTGCCAGCAGCTTAGCTAGGGCGGGCGGGGCTGAAGCTTTCTTT. It is translated as CASSLARAGGAEAFF.

This CDR3 reads CASSLQGARGTDTQYF. The CDR3 DNA is TGTGCCAGCAGCTTACAGGGGGCGCGCGGCACAGATACGCAGTATTTT. The chain carries TRBV11-2 and TRBJ2-3; 8 bases fit TRBD1. J was trimmed by 1 base and V by 2 bases; bases with no gene match: 5. The CDR3 length is 16 residues. The V gene's germline CDR1 is SGHAT and CDR2 FQNNGV.

This chain joins TRBV28 and TRBJ2-7, with 7 bases fitting TRBD2. The trim removed 7 bases at V and 2 bases at J, leaving 5 bases unmatched. Germline V lookup: CDR1 MDHEN, CDR2 SYDVKM. This CDR3 is built from 13 residues. The CDR3 nucleotides are TGTGCCAGCAAACTAGCGTACACCTACGAGCAGTACTTC. Encoded protein: CASKLAYTYEQYF.

The chain combines TRBV28 with TRBJ1-2; the D gene is possibly TRBD1 (5 bases). V lost 5 bases and J 6 bases, leaving 22 bases between the germline ends. Germline V gene sequence: CDR1 MDHEN, CDR2 SYDVKM. The CDR3 spans 16 residues. The CDR3 sequence is CASSPASGNSINGYTF. Here the CDR3 DNA reads TGTGCCAGCAGTCCCGCTTCAGGGAACTCCATAAATGGCTACACCTTC.

This rearrangement joins TRBV14 to TRBJ2-7; possible D gene TRBD2, 5 bases. CDR3 length equals 13 residues. Germline CDR1 SGHDN, CDR2 FVKESK. The ends were cut back, 4 bases at V and 0 bases at J, with 7 bases in the middle. The CDR3 region has the DNA TGTGCCAGCAGCCCCCGGGGCTCCTACGAGCAGTACTTC. Protein sequence: CASSPRGSYEQYF.

V usage is TRBV5-1 and J usage is TRBJ1-1, with a weak D call TRBD1 (5 bases). Germline V gene sequence: CDR1 SGHRS, CDR2 YFSETQ. Trimming left V 4 bases short and J 3 bases short, with 13 bases between. This CDR3 has 14 residues. The DNA for the CDR3 is TGCGCCAGCAGCCATGGGACTCATGACACTGAAGCTTTCTTT. Translated: CASSHGTHDTEAFF.

The V and J genes are TRBV10-3 and TRBJ2-5, with 8 bases lining up with TRBD1. Germline V lookup: CDR1 ENHRY, CDR2 SYGVKD. V trimming: 4 bases; J trimming: 2 bases; junction bases outside the gene matches: 6. The CDR3 is 15 residues long. CDR3 loop: CAISGGTGIQETQYF. Here the CDR3 DNA reads TGTGCCATCAGTGGAGGGACAGGAATACAAGAGACCCAGTACTTC.

The V and J genes are TRBV4-3 and TRBJ1-4, with 7 bases identical to TRBD1. The trim removed 0 bases at V and 4 bases at J, leaving 2 bases unmatched. CDR3 length: 15 amino acids. Germline CDR1 is LGHNA and CDR2 is YSLEER. The CDR3 region is CASSQDGTDNEKLFF. In DNA form, the CDR3 reads TGCGCCAGCAGCCAAGACGGGACAGATAATGAAAAACTGTTTTTT.

The rearrangement uses TRBV4-1 and TRBJ1-1, with no clear D. V dropped 1 base and J dropped 3 bases, with 12 bases sitting between them. This CDR3 region has 15 residues. Germline CDR1 is MGHRA and CDR2 is YSYEKL. The CDR3 DNA sequence: TGCGCCAGCAGCCAAGCGAGGGTTGTGGACACTGAAGCTTTCTTT. This translates into CASSQARVVDTEAFF.